The next 9 T cell receptor beta chains were all read from a single sample in a study of post-analysis software for immune sequencing data. Study findings and constraints: Elevated frequency relative to controls characterized a handful of TRBV segments in patients, TRBV5-6, TRBV5-1 and TRBV20-1 among them.

The antigens of these receptors remain unknown. Unique molecular identifiers were built into the TCR beta cDNA libraries. Each CDR3 protein is one row after TCRdb ran MiXCR on the PCR reads. Of a few hundred thousand distinct CDR3 sequences in the sample, around 40% are singletons; the top ten hold roughly an eighth. Sequencing used blood. The receptors shown here come from a girl aged 10 to 17 with multiple sclerosis.

The chain uses TRBV20-1 and TRBJ2-1, with TRBD2 matching 10 bases. The J call may be faulty, since TRBJ2-7 better matches the DNA end. Germline lookup yields CDR1 DFQATT and CDR2 SNEGSKA (reference sequence). The CDR3 totals 15 residues. The CDR3 loop reads CSARGPSGSYNEQYF. As DNA, the CDR3 is TGCAGTGCTAGAGGGCCTAGCGGGAGTTACAATGAGCAGTACTTC.

This clonotype has only a few counts. The J gene is TRBJ1-2, the V gene TRBV5-1; 9 bases agree with TRBD1. Germline CDR1 SGHRS, CDR2 YFSETQ. CDR3 size: 13 residues. J gave up 4 bases and V 4 bases, and 2 bases lay outside the gene matches. CDR3 bases: TGCGCCAGCAGCGAGGACAGGGGCTATGGCTACACCTTC. It yields the protein CASSEDRGYGYTF.

The chain is built from TRBV7-2 and TRBJ2-1, with D possibly matching TRBD1 (5 bases). There are 13 residues in the CDR3. The ends were cut back, 4 bases at V and 6 bases at J, with 10 bases in the middle. The germline CDR1 and CDR2 sequences are SGHTA and FQGNSA. In nucleotides, the CDR3 is TGTGCCAGCAGCTCAGGGTCCCGCAATGAGCAGTTCTTC. Translation gives CASSSGSRNEQFF. The entire variable domain, with the rest obtained from reference TRBV7-2 and TRBJ2-1, is as follows: GAGVSQSPSNKVTEKGKDVELRCDPISGHTALYWYRQSLGQGLEFLIYFQGNSAPDKSGLPSDRFSAERTGGSVSTLTIQRTQQEDSAVYLCASSSGSRNEQFFGPGTRLTVL.

This clonotype appeared a few times. V usage is TRBV28 and J usage is TRBJ2-4; no firm D call. This CDR3 is built from 11 residues. Germline lookup yields CDR1 MDHEN and CDR2 SYDVKM. V lost 2 bases, J lost 13 bases, and 9 bases lay in between. In DNA, the CDR3 is TGTGCCAGCAGTTTAGGTATGGAGCAGTACTTC. It yields the protein CASSLGMEQYF.

The CDR3 sequence is CASRIRGANVLTF. The CDR3 DNA is TGTGCCAGCAGAATCCGGGGGGCCAACGTCCTGACTTTC. The rearrangement uses TRBV27 and TRBJ2-6, with D uncertain. Per germline, CDR1 MNHEY and CDR2 SMNVEV (reference sequence). Trimming pared 6 bases from V and 4 bases from J, leaving 7 bases between. This CDR3 is 13 amino acids long.

The rearrangement joins TRBV29-1 to TRBJ2-7; TRBD1 aligns across 8 bases. V dropped 4 bases and J dropped 5; count of bases not matched to a gene: 4. Germline loops: CDR1 SQVTM, CDR2 ANQGSEA. The CDR3 consists of 12 residues. For the CDR3, the DNA is TGCAGCGTTGGTGACAGGGGTCACGAGCAGTACTTC. Residues: CSVGDRGHEQYF.

The V and J genes are TRBV5-1 and TRBJ2-1; D perhaps matches TRBD1 (6 bases). Germline CDR1 reads SGHRS; CDR2 reads YFSETQ. V lost 6 bases and J 5 bases, leaving 15 bases between the germline ends. CDR3 size: 14 residues. The CDR3 DNA sequence: TGCGCCAGCAACACATGGGACATACACAATGAGCAGTTCTTC. This gives the protein CASNTWDIHNEQFF.

The CDR3 nucleotides read TGTGCCAGCAGCTTAGATGGTACGCAGTATTTT. Translation: CASSLDGTQYF. The chain links TRBV7-2 to TRBJ2-3, with D unresolved. Germline CDR1 is SGHTA and CDR2 is FQGNSA. V lost 1 base and J lost 8, with 4 bases in between. CDR3 length: 11 residues.

The J gene is TRBJ2-7, the V gene TRBV20-1, with D perhaps TRBD1 or TRBD2 (5 bases each). The CDR3 is 16 amino acids. V was cut by 3 bases and J by 2 bases, with 20 bases left in between. The germline CDR1 and CDR2 sequences are DFQATT and SNEGSKA (reference sequence). CDR3: CSASPGRALNAYEQYF. CDR3 DNA sequence: TGCAGTGCTAGTCCGGGACGAGCGTTAAACGCCTACGAGCAGTACTTC.